The rows below give T cell receptor beta chains drawn from one sample of a study of T cells in Graves' hyperthyroidism and ophthalmopathy. From the multiplex PCR reads, TCRdb called clonotypes with MiXCR, one entry per CDR3 protein. The sample lists more than 500,000 distinct CDR3 sequences, more than 15% seen once, with about 29% in the top ten. Sample: blood. The receptors were sampled from a woman aged 25-40 years with Graves' ophthalmopathy. The CDR3 runs from the conserved cysteine through the conserved F or W. D genes are given only for firm matches. The size field is filled for only some rows; it gives once, few, many or a size class.

TRBJ1-2	-	TRBD1	TRBV12-3/TRBV12-4	TGTGCCAGCAGTTCGGGACAGCACTCTTATGGCTACACCTTC	CASSSGQHSYGYTF
TRBJ2-3	many	-	TRBV9	TGTGCCAGCAGCCTCATTCGGGACCCCAGGGATACGCAGTATTTT	CASSLIRDPRDTQYF
TRBJ2-7	-	-	TRBV28	TGTGCCAGCAAGGAGGGATCCTACGAGCAGTACTTC	CASKEGSYEQYF
TRBJ2-7	many	-	TRBV12-5	TGTGCTAGTGGTTTGGTACTTAGGGCGGACATCGTGTACGAGCAGTACTTC	CASGLVLRADIVYEQYF
TRBJ1-6	many	-	TRBV11-2	TGTGCCAGCAGCTTAGTGGGCGGTCCCACCCTCCACTTT	CASSLVGGPTLHF
TRBJ1-5	few	-	TRBV4-1	TGCGCCAGCAGCCAAGATATTGCGGGTTCTGATCAGCCCCAGCATTTT	CASSQDIAGSDQPQHF
TRBJ2-7	few	-	TRBV27	TGTGCCAGCAGCTTGAAGGACACGGGCTACGAGCAGTACTTC	CASSLKDTGYEQYF
TRBJ1-2	-	-	TRBV4-1	TGCGCCAGCAGCCACCCAACGATCCCTAACTATGGCTACACCTTC	CASSHPTIPNYGYTF
TRBJ1-1	many	-	TRBV7-2	TGTGCCAGCAGCTTAAAAAGTGGGAGGACTGAAGCTTTCTTT	CASSLKSGRTEAFF
TRBJ2-1	-	TRBD1	TRBV20-1	TGCAGTGCTAGACGACAGGGGGCGAATGAGCAGTTCTTC	CSARRQGANEQFF
TRBJ2-5	many	-	TRBV19	TGTGCCAGTAGCCACCGAGCGGGCAACCAAGAGACCCAGTACTTC	CASSHRAGNQETQYF
TRBJ1-2	many	-	TRBV6-2/TRBV6-3	TGTGCCAGCAGTTACTTCCCCATCGGGATCCTGTATGGCTACACCTTC	CASSYFPIGILYGYTF
TRBJ1-4	-	-	TRBV7-6	TGTGCCAGCAGCGTCACGGGGGGCGCGCGAGAAAAACTGTTTTTT	CASSVTGGAREKLFF
TRBJ2-7	many	-	TRBV28	TGTGCCAGCAGTTTGGGGGACCTGGGAGACGAGCAGTACTTC	CASSLGDLGDEQYF
TRBJ2-5	-	-	TRBV6-5	TGTGCCAGCAGTTATTCCCCAGCGGCCAAAACCCAGTACTTC	CASSYSPAAKTQYF
TRBJ2-7	many	TRBD1	TRBV20-1	TGCAGTGCGAGAGAACAGGGGACCTACGAGCAGTACTTC	CSAREQGTYEQYF
TRBJ1-5	many	-	TRBV6-2/TRBV6-3	TGTGCCAGCAGTTACGGGCGGATCAGATCTAGCAATCAGCCCCAGCATTTT	CASSYGRIRSSNQPQHF
TRBJ2-3	-	TRBD2	TRBV6-2/TRBV6-3	TGTGCCAGCAGGGTAGCGGGAGGATATCCCACAGATACGCAGTATTTT	CASRVAGGYPTDTQYF
TRBJ1-5	-	-	TRBV29-1	TGCAGCGCTGGCCAGTACAATCAGCCCCAGCATTTT	CSAGQYNQPQHF
TRBJ1-3	many	-	TRBV28	TGTGCCAGCATATCACAGGGAAGCTCTGGAAACACCATATATTTT	CASISQGSSGNTIYF